This is a list of T cell receptor beta chains from one sample in a study of blood T cell repertoires in COVID-19. Clones were read by immunoSEQ multiplex PCR, and TCRdb kept only the in-frame ones, dropping some. The data show around 130,000 clones, with 80% to 90% seen just once and over 9.5% held by the top ten. The sequenced sample consisted of peripheral blood. Source of these receptors: a man in his sixties with active or convalescent COVID-19. The CDR3 runs from the conserved cysteine through the conserved F or W. Fields, in order: clone size, J gene, D gene, V gene, CDR3 protein, CDR3 DNA. A D gene is named only where the DNA matches it firmly. Some rows mark clone size as missing; the rest say once, few, many or name a class of expanded clone.

clone_size: -; j_call: TRBJ2-1; d_call: -; v_call: TRBV7-3; cdr3_aa: CASSPSAYNEQFF; cdr3_nt: TGTGCCAGCAGCCCTTCGGCCTACAATGAGCAGTTCTTC
clone_size: -; j_call: TRBJ2-3; d_call: TRBD2; v_call: TRBV5-6; cdr3_aa: CASTLWTSGSRTDTQYF; cdr3_nt: TGTGCCAGCACCCTTTGGACTAGCGGGAGCAGGACAGATACGCAGTATTTT
clone_size: -; j_call: TRBJ2-2; d_call: TRBD1; v_call: TRBV28; cdr3_aa: CASSPSGQGLGELFF; cdr3_nt: TGTGCCAGCAGTCCTTCGGGACAGGGGCTCGGGGAGCTGTTTTTT
clone_size: -; j_call: TRBJ2-7; d_call: TRBD1; v_call: TRBV7-2; cdr3_aa: CASSPFRTGTYEQYF; cdr3_nt: TGTGCCAGCAGTCCTTTCAGGACAGGTACCTACGAGCAGTACTTC
clone_size: once; j_call: TRBJ2-1; d_call: -; v_call: TRBV12-2; cdr3_aa: CASRLIRGNNEQFF; cdr3_nt: TGTGCAAGTCGCTTAATTAGGGGGAACAATGAGCAGTTCTTC
clone_size: -; j_call: TRBJ2-5; d_call: TRBD2; v_call: TRBV6-5; cdr3_aa: CASSPEWEGETQYF; cdr3_nt: TGTGCCAGCAGTCCTGAATGGGAGGGCGAGACCCAGTACTTC
clone_size: -; j_call: TRBJ1-5; d_call: -; v_call: TRBV10-3; cdr3_aa: CAISREGQPQHF; cdr3_nt: TGTGCCATCAGCAGGGAGGGACAGCCCCAGCATTTT
clone_size: -; j_call: TRBJ2-3; d_call: TRBD2; v_call: TRBV5-1; cdr3_aa: CASSPGGLAGGNTDTQYF; cdr3_nt: TGCGCCAGCAGCCCCGGGGGGCTAGCGGGAGGGAATACAGATACGCAGTATTTT
clone_size: -; j_call: TRBJ2-1; d_call: TRBD2; v_call: TRBV5-4; cdr3_aa: CASSRGGLVSSYNEQFF; cdr3_nt: TGTGCCAGCAGCCGGGGTGGACTAGTCTCATCCTACAATGAGCAGTTCTTC
clone_size: once; j_call: TRBJ2-4; d_call: -; v_call: TRBV3-1/TRBV3-2; cdr3_aa: CASSQGQAYIQYF; cdr3_nt: TGTGCCAGCAGCCAAGGTCAGGCTTACATTCAGTACTTC
clone_size: once; j_call: TRBJ2-2; d_call: -; v_call: TRBV15; cdr3_aa: CATSRELGNTGELFF; cdr3_nt: TGTGCCACCAGCAGAGAACTAGGGAACACCGGGGAGCTGTTTTTT
clone_size: -; j_call: TRBJ1-2; d_call: -; v_call: TRBV28; cdr3_aa: CASSLQGGNYGYTF; cdr3_nt: TGTGCCAGCAGCCTTCAAGGGGGTAACTATGGCTACACCTTC
clone_size: -; j_call: TRBJ1-5; d_call: TRBD1; v_call: TRBV28; cdr3_aa: CASSEGDRGLSNQPQHF; cdr3_nt: TGTGCCAGCTCTGAAGGGGACAGGGGGCTTTCCAATCAGCCCCAGCATTTT
clone_size: -; j_call: TRBJ2-7; d_call: -; v_call: TRBV9; cdr3_aa: CASSPMIVSYEQYF; cdr3_nt: TGTGCCAGCAGCCCCATGATAGTCTCCTACGAGCAGTACTTC
clone_size: -; j_call: TRBJ2-1; d_call: TRBD1; v_call: TRBV5-8; cdr3_aa: CASSRADRGPYNEQFF; cdr3_nt: TGTGCCAGCAGCAGAGCGGACAGGGGCCCCTACAATGAGCAGTTCTTC